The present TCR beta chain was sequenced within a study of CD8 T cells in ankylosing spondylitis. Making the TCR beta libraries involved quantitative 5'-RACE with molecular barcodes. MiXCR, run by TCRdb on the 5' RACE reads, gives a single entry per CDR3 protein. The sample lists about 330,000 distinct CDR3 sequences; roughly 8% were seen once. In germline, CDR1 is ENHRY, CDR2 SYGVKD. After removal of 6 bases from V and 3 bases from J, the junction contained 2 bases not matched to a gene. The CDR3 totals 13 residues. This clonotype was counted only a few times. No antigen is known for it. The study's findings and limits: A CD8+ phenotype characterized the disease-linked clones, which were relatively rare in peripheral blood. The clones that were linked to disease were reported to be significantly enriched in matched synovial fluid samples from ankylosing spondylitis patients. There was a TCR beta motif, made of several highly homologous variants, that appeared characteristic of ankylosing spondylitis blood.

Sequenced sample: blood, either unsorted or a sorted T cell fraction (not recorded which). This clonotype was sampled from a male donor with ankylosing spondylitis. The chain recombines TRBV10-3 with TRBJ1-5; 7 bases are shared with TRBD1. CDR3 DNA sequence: TGTGCCATCAGCACAGGGGACAATCAGCCCCAGCATTTT. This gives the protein CAISTGDNQPQHF.